The 14 T cell receptor beta chains presented below share a single source sample, sequenced in a study of blood T cell repertoires in COVID-19. The table came from immunoSEQ multiplex PCR; TCRdb's copy has only in-frame clones and leaves some out. The sample lists around 100,000 clones, nearly 90% occurring once. The sequenced material came from peripheral blood. These receptors came from a man aged 50 or older in a cohort sampled during active COVID-19.

The chain couples TRBV7-9 to TRBJ1-3; D remains unclear. Looked up from germline, CDR1 is SEHNR and CDR2 is FQNEAQ (reference sequence). This CDR3 region has 16 residues. V gave up 1 base and J gave up 2 bases, with 12 bases separating them. Written as DNA, the CDR3 is TGTGCCAGCAGCTTAGTGCGAGGGTTGGCTGGAAACACCATATATTTT. Amino acid sequence: CASSLVRGLAGNTIYF.

The genes are TRBV7-2 and TRBJ1-6; 8 bases map to TRBD1. The germline CDR1 and CDR2 sequences are SGHTA and FQGNSA. Unmatched junction bases numbered 6, after V lost 1 base and J lost 7 bases. The CDR3 spans 16 residues. CDR3 sequence: CASSLGQGSGNSPLHF. Written as DNA, the CDR3 is TGTGCCAGCAGCTTAGGACAGGGGTCGGGGAATTCACCCCTCCACTTT.

The chain recombines TRBV18 with TRBJ2-1; TRBD2 aligns across 12 bases. This CDR3 has 20 amino acids. Germline CDR1 and CDR2: KGHSH and LQKENI. J was trimmed by 4 bases and V by 3 bases; bases with no gene match: 16. The CDR3 coding sequence is TGTGCCAGCTCACCCTCGGCTAGCGGGGGGGCCCGCCCCCAATACAATGAGCAGTTCTTC. Its translation: CASSPSASGGARPQYNEQFF. Looking up the rest from reference TRBV18 and TRBJ2-1 gives the full variable domain: NAGVMQNPRHLVRRRGQEARLRCSPMKGHSHVYWYRQLPEEGLKFMVYLQKENIIDESGMPKERFSAEFPKEGPSILRIQQVVRGDSAAYFCASSPSASGGARPQYNEQFFGPGTRLTVL.

The rearrangement joins TRBV7-2 to TRBJ1-6; maybe TRBD1 (6 bases). CDR3 length equals 12 residues. Per the germline V gene, CDR1 is SGHTA and CDR2 is FQGNSA. Trimming took 2 bases from V and 11 from J, leaving 7 bases between them. The CDR3 DNA is TGTGCCAGCAGCTTAACAGGGCCACCCCTCCACTTT. This encodes CASSLTGPPLHF.

V gene TRBV6-5 combines with J gene TRBJ2-3; TRBD2 matches 11 bases. With 7 bases clipped from V and 4 bases from J, the junction kept 7 bases outside the gene matches. Looked up from germline, CDR1 is MNHEY and CDR2 is SVGAGI. There are 15 residues in the CDR3. The DNA of the CDR3 is TGTGCCAGCAACCCTACTAGCGGGGGCCCAGATACGCAGTATTTT. Residues: CASNPTSGGPDTQYF.

This clone was found once. V and J are TRBV6-1 and TRBJ1-4; D is uncertain. From germline, CDR1 is MNHNS and CDR2 SASEGT. V lost 0 bases and J lost 4, with 12 bases in between. This CDR3 contains 16 residues. The CDR3 sequence: CASSEAARAGNEKLFF. The CDR3 DNA reads as TGTGCCAGCAGTGAAGCGGCCCGGGCGGGTAATGAAAAACTGTTTTTT.

V is TRBV6-2 or TRBV6-3 and J is TRBJ2-2; 8 bases align to TRBD2. This CDR3 is 16 amino acids long. The germline CDR1 and CDR2 sequences are MNHEY and SVGEGT. Trimming cost V 2 bases and J 2 bases; bases outside gene matches: 4. The CDR3 DNA sequence: TGTGCCAGCAGTTACAGCGGGGGCCTTAACACCGGGGAGCTGTTTTTT. Protein: CASSYSGGLNTGELFF.

V is TRBV9 and J is TRBJ1-5, with D possibly TRBD1 on 5 matching bases. The CDR3 is 14 amino acids. CDR1 and CDR2 from the germline V gene are SGDLS and YYNGEE. V lost 10 bases, J lost 4 bases, and 18 bases lay in between. For the CDR3, the DNA is TGTGCCCGCGGGCCGGGGGGGGTGAATCAGCCCCAGCATTTT. It translates to CARGPGGVNQPQHF.

This sequence joins TRBV6-2 or TRBV6-3 and TRBJ2-4, with a weak D call TRBD1 (6 bases). The germline gives CDR1 MNHEY, CDR2 SVGEGT. The germline V and J ends were trimmed by 4 bases and 2 bases, with 9 bases remaining between them. The CDR3 has 14 amino acids. The CDR3 region has the DNA TGTGCCAGCAGTTCGGGACATACCAAAAACATTCAGTACTTC. This encodes CASSSGHTKNIQYF.

This chain links TRBV6-2 or TRBV6-3 with TRBJ2-7; D gene unclear. Germline lookup yields CDR1 MNHEY and CDR2 SVGEGT. The V end lost 0 bases, the J end lost 2 bases, and 17 bases lay between the germline ends. CDR3 length: 17 amino acids. The CDR3 here is CASSYSPLTEEPYEQYV. For the CDR3, the DNA is TGTGCCAGCAGTTACTCCCCCCTAACCGAGGAGCCCTACGAGCAGTACGTC.

This clone came up a few times. The V and J genes are TRBV18 and TRBJ2-7; 10 nucleotides align to TRBD1. This CDR3 region has 15 residues. Germline loops: CDR1 KGHSH, CDR2 LQKENI. V was pared by 3 bases and J by 6 bases, with 8 bases of the junction left unmatched. CDR3 DNA sequence: TGTGCCAGCTCACCCTTAGGGACAGGGGAGAGCGAGCAGTACTTC. Translated, it gives CASSPLGTGESEQYF. Drawing the rest from reference TRBV18 and TRBJ2-7, the complete variable domain is NAGVMQNPRHLVRRRGQEARLRCSPMKGHSHVYWYRQLPEEGLKFMVYLQKENIIDESGMPKERFSAEFPKEGPSILRIQQVVRGDSAAYFCASSPLGTGESEQYFGPGTRLTVT.

The gene calls are TRBV3-1 (or the pseudogene TRBV3-2) and TRBJ1-4, with D uncertain. Germline CDR1 reads LGHDT; CDR2 reads YNNKEL (reference sequence). The CDR3 contains 14 residues. Trimming stripped 6 bases from V and 0 bases from J, with 8 bases between. The CDR3 sequence: CASRRRATNEKLFF. The CDR3 DNA sequence: TGTGCCAGCAGACGTCGGGCAACTAATGAAAAACTGTTTTTT.

The gene calls are TRBV18 and TRBJ1-1, with 9 nucleotides matching TRBD1. This CDR3 has 15 amino acids. Germline V gives CDR1 KGHSH, CDR2 LQKENI. V lost 2 bases to trimming and J lost 2 bases; unmatched junction nucleotides: 3. The CDR3 protein is CASSPIQGANTEAFF. As DNA, the CDR3 is TGTGCCAGCTCACCAATACAGGGGGCTAACACTGAAGCTTTCTTT.

The chain uses TRBV18 and TRBJ2-3, with D hard to call. Per germline, CDR1 KGHSH and CDR2 LQKENI. This CDR3 is 13 amino acids long. The V gene lost 0 bases and the J gene lost 4 bases, with 5 bases spanning the gap. This CDR3 reads CASSPPESDTQYF. CDR3 in DNA: TGTGCCAGCTCACCACCGGAGTCAGATACGCAGTATTTT.